The 31 T cell receptor beta chains below were found in one sample sequenced in a study of blood T cell repertoires in COVID-19. Using immunoSEQ multiplex PCR, the repertoire was profiled, and TCRdb retains in-frame clones only, with some absent. Altogether 200,000 or so clones are present, roughly 90% being singletons, with the ten largest covering around 5.9%. Material: peripheral blood. The receptor source for this set is a woman aged 40-49 years who had recovered from COVID-19.

The chain combines TRBV2 with TRBJ2-5; 8 bases match TRBD2. Per germline, CDR1 SNHLY and CDR2 FYNNEI. The trim removed 7 bases at V and 5 bases at J, leaving 12 bases unmatched. The CDR3 totals 15 residues. CDR3 sequence: CASTRPGLVGETQYF. Written as DNA, the CDR3 is TGTGCCAGCACTAGACCGGGACTAGTAGGGGAGACCCAGTACTTC.

The V and J genes are TRBV19 and TRBJ1-5; 7 bases are shared with TRBD1. Germline trimming cut 3 bases from V and 0 bases from J; bases unmatched to any gene: 2. This CDR3 has 15 amino acids. CDR1 and CDR2 from the germline V gene are LNHDA and SQIVND (reference sequence). CDR3 nucleotides: TGTGCCAGTAGTATTGAGGGGGCTAGCAATCAGCCCCAGCATTTT. Encoded protein: CASSIEGASNQPQHF.

CDR3: CASSRLAPNEQFF. The CDR3 nucleotides read TGTGCCAGCAGCCGACTAGCCCCCAATGAGCAGTTCTTC. This chain uses TRBV7-2 with TRBJ2-1; 7 nucleotides match TRBD2. J gave up 6 bases and V 5 bases, and 4 bases lay outside the gene matches. Germline V gene lookup returns CDR1 SGHTA and CDR2 FQGNSA. The CDR3 sequence is 13 residues long.

This chain uses TRBV30 with TRBJ1-5, with D maybe TRBD1 (6 bases). Germline values: CDR1 GTSNPN, CDR2 SVGIG (reference sequence). This CDR3 is built from 12 residues. V lost 3 bases to trimming and J lost 7 bases, with 10 bases between them. The CDR3 here is CAWSQGSQPQHF. CDR3 DNA sequence: TGTGCCTGGAGCCAGGGGAGCCAGCCCCAGCATTTT.

This clone appeared a few times. This rearrangement joins TRBV29-1 to TRBJ2-3, with 8 positions matching TRBD1. The germline V gene has CDR1 SQVTM and CDR2 ANQGSEA. V lost 5 bases, J lost 5 bases, and 6 bases stayed unmatched. CDR3 length: 13 residues. CDR3 sequence: CSVKDRAIDTQYF. Here the CDR3 DNA reads TGCAGCGTTAAGGACAGGGCAATAGATACGCAGTATTTT.

The rearrangement joins TRBV2 to TRBJ2-5; D might be TRBD2 (5 bases). V gave up 7 bases and J gave up 6 bases, with 15 bases separating them. The CDR3 runs 13 residues. Germline loops: CDR1 SNHLY, CDR2 FYNNEI. The CDR3 DNA follows: TGTGCCAGCATTGTTGGCCGGGGAAAGACCCAGTACTTC. Translated, it gives CASIVGRGKTQYF.

This rearrangement joins TRBV21-1 to TRBJ1-2; the D call TRBD1 from the table was never checked on the DNA. TRBV21-1 is an annotated pseudogene. There are 18 residues in the CDR3. The CDR3 spells CASSKEETDTPSNYGYTF. The CDR3 coding sequence is TGTGCCAGCAGCAAAGAGGAAACTGACACCCCATCTAACTATGGCTACACCTTC.

The chain links TRBV7-2 to TRBJ2-1; TRBD2 aligns across 11 bases. The CDR3 covers 17 residues. The ends lost 0 bases at V and 6 bases at J; junction bases unmatched: 7. Germline lookup yields CDR1 SGHTA and CDR2 FQGNSA. The CDR3 loop reads CASSLALAGVGLNEQFF. The DNA of the CDR3 is TGTGCCAGCAGCTTAGCACTAGCGGGAGTCGGGCTCAATGAGCAGTTCTTC.

This clone appeared once. This chain connects TRBV4-1 to TRBJ1-3, with D maybe TRBD1 (5 bases). Germline CDR1 reads MGHRA; CDR2 reads YSYEKL. The CDR3 length is 18 residues. Trimming took off 1 base at V and 0 bases at J, with 16 bases between the two ends. The DNA of the CDR3 is TGCGCCAGCAGCCAAGCTGATTCAGGGTTCCTCTCTGGAAACACCATATATTTT. This gives the protein CASSQADSGFLSGNTIYF.

The rearrangement joins TRBV5-5 to TRBJ1-1; TRBD1 might be the D (5 bases). The CDR3 runs to 15 residues. CDR1 SGHKS and CDR2 YYEKEE come from the germline V gene (reference sequence). V was shortened by 3 bases and J by 5 bases, with 17 bases between the two germline ends. CDR3 DNA sequence: TGTGCCAGCAGCTCTGTGACTCTGGGGCAAACTGAAGCTTTCTTT. Translation: CASSSVTLGQTEAFF.

The CDR3 DNA reads as TGTGCCAGCAGCGTAGCTGCGTCAAGGGGTTCTGGAAACACCATATATTTT. Amino acid sequence: CASSVAASRGSGNTIYF. The chain uses TRBV9 and TRBJ1-3, with D possibly TRBD1 on 5 matching bases. CDR1 SGDLS and CDR2 YYNGEE come from the germline V gene. This CDR3 contains 17 residues. Trimming pared 0 bases from V and 1 base from J, leaving 14 bases between.

The chain joins TRBV7-2 to TRBJ1-5, with no clear D. The CDR3 covers 15 residues. Germline CDR1 is SGHTA and CDR2 is FQGNSA. Trimming shortened V by 1 base and J by 7 bases, and 14 bases separated the two germline ends. CDR3 in amino acids: CASSLGRVGRQPQHF. The CDR3 coding sequence is TGTGCCAGCAGCTTAGGTCGCGTAGGGAGACAGCCCCAGCATTTT.

Here the CDR3 reads CASSEMGGRTDTQYF. As DNA, the CDR3 is TGTGCCAGCAGTGAAATGGGGGGACGCACAGATACGCAGTATTTT. The chain links TRBV6-1 to TRBJ2-3; D is perhaps TRBD2 (6 bases). The V end lost 2 bases, the J end lost 1 base, and 10 bases lay between the germline ends. The length of the CDR3 is 15 residues. Germline CDR1 is MNHNS and CDR2 is SASEGT.

This chain connects TRBV29-1 to TRBJ2-2; 10 bases are shared with TRBD1. V trimming: 6 bases; J trimming: 4 bases; junction bases outside the gene matches: 2. Germline lookup yields CDR1 SQVTM and CDR2 ANQGSEA. The CDR3 covers 13 residues. CDR3 sequence (DNA): TGCAGCGTGGACAGGGGGTCCACCGGGGAGCTGTTTTTT. Encoded protein: CSVDRGSTGELFF.

This chain links TRBV2 with TRBJ2-1, with a tentative D call TRBD2 (5 bases). The CDR3 is 13 amino acids. Trimming left V 6 bases short and J 5 bases short, with 11 bases between. Germline V gene lookup returns CDR1 SNHLY and CDR2 FYNNEI. Here the CDR3 DNA reads TGTGCCAGCAGCCGAGGACTCGACAATGAGCAGTTCTTC. This codes for CASSRGLDNEQFF.

This chain links TRBV6-6 with TRBJ2-1; 7 positions agree with TRBD1. V trimming: 5 bases; J trimming: 0 bases; junction bases outside the gene matches: 10. CDR3 length: 17 amino acids. CDR1 and CDR2 (germline): MNHNY, SVGAGI (reference sequence). This chain's CDR3 is CASSQGSHRGSYNEQFF. As DNA, the CDR3 is TGTGCCAGCAGTCAGGGGTCCCACAGGGGCTCCTACAATGAGCAGTTCTTC.

The V gene is TRBV4-2, the J gene TRBJ2-1, with TRBD2 as a possible D gene (6 bases). Germline V CDR1 and CDR2: LGHNA, YNFKEQ. V lost 6 bases to trimming and J lost 2 bases, with 17 bases between them. This CDR3 contains 16 residues. The CDR3 loop is CASRRFEEGTYNEQFF. The CDR3 DNA is TGTGCCAGCAGGAGGTTTGAGGAGGGCACCTACAATGAGCAGTTCTTC.

The V and J genes are TRBV25-1 and TRBJ1-1; 8 bases match TRBD1. The CDR3 loop spans 18 amino acids. Germline V gene sequence: CDR1 MGHDK, CDR2 SYGVNS. V shed 4 bases, J shed 0 bases, and the junction held 13 bases outside the gene matches. The CDR3 sequence: CASSGGTGGKFVNTEAFF. The CDR3 nucleotides are TGTGCCAGCAGTGGGGGGACAGGCGGTAAATTCGTGAACACTGAAGCTTTCTTT.

In this sample, this clone turned up once. This chain joins TRBV30 and TRBJ1-5; tentatively, D is TRBD1 (6 bases). The germline V gene has CDR1 GTSNPN and CDR2 SVGIG (reference sequence). V was clipped by 3 bases and J by 5 bases, with 17 bases between them. This CDR3 region has 15 residues. The CDR3 loop reads CAWRQPGVFYQPQHF. The CDR3 coding sequence is TGTGCCTGGAGGCAACCAGGGGTATTTTATCAGCCCCAGCATTTT.

V is TRBV14 and J is TRBJ2-7; TRBD1 matches at 7 bases. With 0 bases clipped from V and 4 bases from J, the junction kept 15 bases outside the gene matches. CDR1 SGHDN and CDR2 FVKESK come from the germline V gene. The CDR3 covers 18 residues. The CDR3 DNA reads TGTGCCAGCAGCCAAGATCTCCCACTAACAAAACAGGGGTACGAGCAGTACTTC. Protein: CASSQDLPLTKQGYEQYF. The variable domain in full, completed from reference TRBV14 and TRBJ2-7, reads EAGVTQFPSHSVIEKGQTVTLRCDPISGHDNLYWYRRVMGKEIKFLLHFVKESKQDESGMPNNRFLAERTGGTYSTLKVQPAELEDSGVYFCASSQDLPLTKQGYEQYFGPGTRLTVT.

This chain links TRBV27 with TRBJ2-7; 11 bases are shared with TRBD2. The germline V gene has CDR1 MNHEY and CDR2 SMNVEV (reference sequence). The CDR3 runs to 16 residues. V lost 2 bases and J lost 9; bases outside the gene matches: 12. The CDR3 coding sequence is TGTGCCAGCAGTTTAGCTTTTAGCGGGAGGGCCATCGGGCAGTACTTC. Protein: CASSLAFSGRAIGQYF.

This clone came up once. The chain uses TRBV6-5 and TRBJ2-7, with D possibly matching TRBD2 (6 bases). CDR1 and CDR2 from the germline V gene are MNHEY and SVGAGI. Deletions cut 8 bases from V and 0 bases from J, with 14 bases between. This CDR3 comprises 14 residues. The CDR3 reads CASGEDSASYEQYF. The CDR3 nucleotides read TGTGCCAGCGGGGAGGACTCTGCCTCCTACGAGCAGTACTTC.

The chain is built from TRBV19 and TRBJ2-1; no firm D call. Trimming removed 9 bases from V and 7 bases from J, with 16 bases in between. CDR3 length: 13 residues. Germline loops: CDR1 LNHDA, CDR2 SQIVND (reference sequence). Written as DNA, the CDR3 is TGTGCCAGCTGCGGCCTCGTCAATAATGAGCAGTTCTTC. This translates into CASCGLVNNEQFF.

The CDR3 DNA reads TGTGCCAGCAGCTTATATTGGCTGAACACTGAAGCTTTCTTT. Protein product: CASSLYWLNTEAFF. This rearrangement joins TRBV7-2 to TRBJ1-1, with D unclear. V lost 2 bases and J lost 0, with 7 bases in between. Germline-derived CDR1 and CDR2 are SGHTA and FQGNSA. The CDR3 is made up of 14 amino acids.

This sequence joins TRBV3-1 (or the pseudogene TRBV3-2) and TRBJ2-1; TRBD1 aligns across 7 bases. The CDR3 spans 16 residues. Germline V CDR1 and CDR2: LGHDT, YNNKEL (reference sequence). J gave up 4 bases and V 1 base, and 7 bases lay outside the gene matches. The DNA of the CDR3 is TGTGCCAGCAGCCAAGGGGGCAGGGGGAGATACAATGAGCAGTTCTTC. It translates to CASSQGGRGRYNEQFF.

V gene TRBV28 combines with J gene TRBJ1-1; a possible D gene is TRBD1 (5 bases). Per the germline V gene, CDR1 is MDHEN and CDR2 is SYDVKM. The V gene lost 2 bases and the J gene lost 10 bases, with 11 bases spanning the gap. This CDR3 comprises 12 residues. The CDR3 coding sequence is TGTGCCAGCAGTTTAAAAGGGGTGCGAGCTTTCTTT. This sequence encodes CASSLKGVRAFF.

V usage is TRBV5-1 and J usage is TRBJ2-7; 10 bases line up with TRBD1. The V gene's germline CDR1 is SGHRS and CDR2 YFSETQ. The CDR3 is 15 amino acids. With V trimmed by 1 base and J by 3 bases, 4 bases remained unmatched. CDR3 sequence: CASSLRTGGGYEQYF. CDR3 in DNA: TGCGCCAGCAGCTTGCGGACAGGGGGAGGCTACGAGCAGTACTTC.

This sequence joins TRBV19 and TRBJ2-7; 7 bases line up with TRBD1. In germline, CDR1 is LNHDA, CDR2 SQIVND (reference sequence). Losses at the gene ends were 3 bases for V and 2 bases for J; bases not matched to a gene: 7. The CDR3 length is 15 residues. The CDR3 is CASSIGGQGAYEQYF. CDR3 DNA sequence: TGTGCCAGTAGTATCGGAGGCCAGGGGGCCTACGAGCAGTACTTC. Using reference TRBV19 and TRBJ2-7 for the parts outside the CDR3, the full variable domain is DGGITQSPKYLFRKEGQNVTLSCEQNLNHDAMYWYRQDPGQGLRLIYYSQIVNDFQKGDIAEGYSVSREKKESFPLTVTSAQKNPTAFYLCASSIGGQGAYEQYFGPGTRLTVT.

This rearrangement joins TRBV2 to TRBJ2-7; D call uncertain. Germline CDR1 is SNHLY and CDR2 is FYNNEI. The CDR3 totals 12 residues. V lost 8 bases, J lost 4 bases, and 12 bases lay in between. The CDR3 loop reads CASRIGEYEQYF. CDR3 nucleotides: TGTGCCAGCCGTATAGGAGAATACGAGCAGTACTTC.

This chain uses TRBV7-2 with TRBJ2-7, with TRBD1 identical over 7 bases. CDR1 SGHTA and CDR2 FQGNSA come from the germline V gene. V lost 5 bases to trimming and J lost 1 base; unmatched junction nucleotides: 8. The CDR3 extends over 15 amino acids. CDR3 sequence: CASSPQPGQSYEQYF. CDR3 coding DNA: TGTGCCAGCAGCCCCCAACCGGGACAGTCCTACGAGCAGTACTTC.

The chain uses TRBV7-9 and TRBJ1-4; TRBD1 matches 10 bases. Germline CDR1 reads SEHNR; CDR2 reads FQNEAQ (reference sequence). V lost 5 bases, J lost 6 bases, and 3 bases stayed unmatched. The CDR3 totals 14 residues. The CDR3 nucleotides are TGTGCCAGCAGCCTTGACAGGGGGCATGAAAAACTGTTTTTT. Residues: CASSLDRGHEKLFF.